The sequence of this T cell receptor beta chain was determined in a study of T cells in Graves' hyperthyroidism and ophthalmopathy. Researchers took RNA transcripts and amplified the TCR beta CDR3 regions from them. The HTBI set primed first-round TCR CDR3 RT-PCR. From the multiplex PCR reads, TCRdb called clonotypes with MiXCR, one entry per CDR3 protein. The sample lists nearly 600,000 distinct CDR3 sequences, 14% seen once, with roughly 6.2% in the top ten. The CDR3 extends over 13 amino acids. J was trimmed by 14 bases and V by 0 bases; bases with no gene match: 7. Germline loops: CDR1 SGHAT, CDR2 FQNNGV. There are a few counts of this clonotype. Each diagnosis was grounded in clinical symptoms, serum thyroxine and TRAb, thyroid ultrasound, and orbital computed tomography.

Sequenced sample: blood. The sequence derives from a woman in her 30s with Graves' hyperthyroidism that later progressed to Graves' ophthalmopathy. V gene TRBV11-2 combines with J gene TRBJ2-5, with TRBD1 matching over 9 bases. The CDR3 loop reads CASSLETGGTYYF. The CDR3 DNA is TGTGCCAGCAGCTTAGAGACAGGGGGGACCTACTACTTC. Based on the CDR3 plus reference TRBV11-2 and TRBJ2-5, the full variable domain is EAGVAQSPRYKIIEKRQSVAFWCNPISGHATLYWYQQILGQGPKLLIQFQNNGVVDDSQLPKDRFSAERLKGVDSTLKIQPAKLEDSAVYLCASSLETGGTYYFGPGTRLLVL.